This TCR beta chain comes out of a study of sequential checkpoint blockade in melanoma. Study background: Patients were randomized 1:1 to nivolumab-then-ipilimumab or ipilimumab-then-nivolumab first-line. Each arm's sequence ended with maintenance nivolumab.

As to treatment: randomized to nivolumab then ipilimumab (arm A) or the reverse (arm B). Patients had received no earlier DNA-damaging chemotherapy. Live CD3+CD8+ CD19− CD56− cells were sorted from PBMCs. TCRdb's copy holds only in-frame clones and misses some; the assay was immunoSEQ multiplex PCR. The sample holds 9,500 to 11,000 clones, under 60% seen once. This CDR3 has 17 residues. The V segment lost 4 bases and the J segment 5 bases; nucleotides outside the gene matches: 8. The germline gives CDR1 SGHDN, CDR2 FVKESK. The sequence derives from a human donor with melanoma. This sample comprised CD8+ T cells sorted from blood (inferred from file names), obtained from a patient given nivolumab and ipilimumab in sequence. The J gene is TRBJ2-1, the V gene TRBV14, with TRBD2 matching over 13 bases. The CDR3 sequence: CASSPAPGTSGNNEQFF. The CDR3, as DNA: TGTGCCAGCAGCCCCGCGCCCGGGACTAGCGGGAACAATGAGCAGTTCTTC.